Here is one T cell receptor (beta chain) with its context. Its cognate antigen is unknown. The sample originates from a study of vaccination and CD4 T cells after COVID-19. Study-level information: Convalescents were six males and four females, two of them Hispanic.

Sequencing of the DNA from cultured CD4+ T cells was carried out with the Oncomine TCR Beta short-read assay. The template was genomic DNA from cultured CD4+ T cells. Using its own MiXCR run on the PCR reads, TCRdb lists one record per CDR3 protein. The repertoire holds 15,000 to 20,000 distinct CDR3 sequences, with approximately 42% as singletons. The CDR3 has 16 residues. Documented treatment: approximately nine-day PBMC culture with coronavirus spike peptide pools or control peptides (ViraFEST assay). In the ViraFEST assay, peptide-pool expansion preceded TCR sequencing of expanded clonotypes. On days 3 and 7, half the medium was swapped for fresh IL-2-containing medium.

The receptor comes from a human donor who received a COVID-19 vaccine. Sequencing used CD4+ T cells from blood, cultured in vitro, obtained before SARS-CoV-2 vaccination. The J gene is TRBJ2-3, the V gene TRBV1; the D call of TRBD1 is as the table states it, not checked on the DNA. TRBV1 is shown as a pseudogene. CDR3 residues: CTSSQARGAPTDTQYF. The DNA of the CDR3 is TGCACCAGCAGCCAAGCGCGGGGGGCCCCTACAGATACGCAGTATTTT.